Listed here is a single T cell receptor beta chain. The CDR3 extends over 12 amino acids. The germline V gene encodes CDR1 LGHDT and CDR2 YNNKEL (reference sequence). V shed 8 bases and J 6 bases; nucleotides not matched to a gene: 3. This sample is part of a study of blood T cell repertoires in COVID-19. The method was immunoSEQ multiplex PCR; TCRdb's version includes in-frame clones alone and lacks a portion of them. Of 130,000 to 150,000 clones listed, about 89% are singletons. This receptor was taken from a man in his forties or fifties who had recovered from COVID-19. The V gene is TRBV3-1 (or the pseudogene TRBV3-2), the J gene TRBJ2-2, with 7 bases that match TRBD1. Sequencing used peripheral blood. The CDR3 coding sequence is TGTGCCAGCGGTCAGGGGGCCGGGGAGCTGTTTTTT. It encodes CASGQGAGELFF.